These 10 T cell receptor beta chains were all obtained from the same sample, sequenced in a study of shared clonotypes between healthy human individuals (dated by TCRdb to about 2020). The receptor library was made with the immunoSEQ multiplex PCR assay. TCRdb obtained this table from immuneACCESS and retained in-frame rearrangements with V and J assigned. These tables miss some clones; where compared with another copy, unresolved V genes account for less than half of the shortfall, and the remainder is unexplained. The sample table lists some 470,000 clones, 60% to 85% of them with a count of one. Over 10% of the sample is in the top ten clones. The sequenced sample was PBMCs. These receptors were collected from a woman in her thirties or forties in good health. Some clones in this sample may be carry-over from other donors' samples.

With respect to this clone: In the same sample, other DNA sequences code for this CDR3. The chain has TRBV5-1 and TRBJ2-7; D gene uncertain. The CDR3 extends over 13 amino acids. Germline values: CDR1 SGHRS, CDR2 YFSETQ. Trimming left V 5 bases short and J 1 base short, with 10 bases between. The CDR3 region is CASRHPGSYEQYF. The CDR3 coding sequence is TGCGCCAGCAGACACCCCGGGTCCTACGAGCAGTACTTC. The entire variable domain, with the rest obtained from reference TRBV5-1 and TRBJ2-7, is as follows: KAGVTQTPRYLIKTRGQQVTLSCSPISGHRSVSWYQQTPGQGLQFLFEYFSETQRNKGNFPGRFSGRQFSNSRSEMNVSTLELGDSALYLCASRHPGSYEQYFGPGTRLTVT.

This rearrangement joins TRBV7-9 to TRBJ1-2, with D perhaps TRBD1 (5 bases). The V gene's germline CDR1 is SEHNR and CDR2 FQNEAQ (reference sequence). V lost 5 bases and J 8 bases, leaving 18 bases between the germline ends. The CDR3 consists of 14 residues. This CDR3 is CASSPRESLGGYTF. The CDR3 coding sequence is TGTGCCAGCAGCCCCAGGGAGTCCTTGGGCGGCTACACCTTC.

This clone has a count of ten or more. This chain links TRBV6-6 with TRBJ2-7; 8 nucleotides match TRBD1. J lost 5 bases, V lost 5 bases, and 8 bases had no gene match. The CDR3 sequence is 14 residues long. CDR1 and CDR2 from the germline V gene are MNHNY and SVGAGI (reference sequence). Here the CDR3 DNA reads TGTGCCAGCAGTGCACAGGGGGGTATGGACGAGCAGTACTTC. Protein sequence: CASSAQGGMDEQYF.

V and J are TRBV28 and TRBJ2-7; D unclear. The CDR3 has 15 residues. Germline CDR1 is MDHEN and CDR2 is SYDVKM. V shed 5 bases and J shed 3 bases, with 17 bases lying between them. CDR3 nucleotide sequence: TGTGCCAGCAGTGCCCAGGTACTACCTGACTACGAGCAGTACTTC. Protein sequence: CASSAQVLPDYEQYF.

The chain recombines TRBV30 with TRBJ1-4; D remains ambiguous. The V gene lost 1 base and the J gene lost 8 bases, with 8 bases spanning the gap. CDR3 length equals 12 residues. Germline V gene sequence: CDR1 GTSNPN, CDR2 SVGIG (reference sequence). The CDR3 DNA is TGTGCCTGGAGTGGGACGGTGGAAAAACTGTTTTTT. This codes for CAWSGTVEKLFF.

For the CDR3, the DNA is TGTGCCAGCAGCGCAGGTGGGGATTCTGGAAACACCATATATTTT. Translation gives CASSAGGDSGNTIYF. The rearrangement links TRBV7-2 to TRBJ1-3, with D hard to call. Trimming stripped 5 bases from V and 1 base from J, with 12 bases between. The CDR3 length is 15 residues. Germline V gives CDR1 SGHTA, CDR2 FQGNSA. The full variable domain, rest sourced from reference TRBV7-2 and TRBJ1-3, is GAGVSQSPSNKVTEKGKDVELRCDPISGHTALYWYRQSLGQGLEFLIYFQGNSAPDKSGLPSDRFSAERTGGSVSTLTIQRTQQEDSAVYLCASSAGGDSGNTIYFGEGSWLTVV.

J is TRBJ2-1 and V is TRBV4-3; 7 bases align to TRBD1. The germline V gene has CDR1 LGHNA and CDR2 YSLEER. CDR3 size: 14 residues. The V segment lost 3 bases and the J segment 9 bases; nucleotides outside the gene matches: 8. This CDR3 reads CASSQETGDGEQFF. In DNA form, the CDR3 reads TGCGCCAGCAGCCAGGAAACAGGGGATGGTGAGCAGTTCTTC.

The gene calls are TRBV28 and TRBJ2-1; D gene unclear. The germline V and J ends were trimmed by 3 bases and 10 bases, with 7 bases remaining between them. Germline V gene lookup returns CDR1 MDHEN and CDR2 SYDVKM. The CDR3 totals 11 residues. Here the CDR3 DNA reads TGTGCCAGCAGTTTTTTAGGGGAGCAGTTCTTC. The encoded protein is CASSFLGEQFF.

Concerning this clone itself: A much larger clonotype is one base distant, so this may be a read error. The chain couples TRBV6-4 to TRBJ2-2, with D tentatively TRBD2 (6 bases). This CDR3 spans 14 amino acids. The V gene's germline CDR1 is MRHNA and CDR2 SNTAGT. The CDR3: CASSDSRDTGGLFF. Here the CDR3 DNA reads TGTGCCAGCAGTGACTCGAGAGACACCGGGGGGCTGTTTTTT.

This chain links TRBV7-9 with TRBJ1-1; no clear D. V was shortened by 4 bases and J by 2 bases, with 8 bases between the two germline ends. The CDR3 is 13 residues long. Germline-derived CDR1 and CDR2 are SEHNR and FQNEAQ (reference sequence). The CDR3 region has the DNA TGTGCCAGCAGCTCGGAATTCAACACTGAAGCTTTCTTT. Translating it yields CASSSEFNTEAFF.